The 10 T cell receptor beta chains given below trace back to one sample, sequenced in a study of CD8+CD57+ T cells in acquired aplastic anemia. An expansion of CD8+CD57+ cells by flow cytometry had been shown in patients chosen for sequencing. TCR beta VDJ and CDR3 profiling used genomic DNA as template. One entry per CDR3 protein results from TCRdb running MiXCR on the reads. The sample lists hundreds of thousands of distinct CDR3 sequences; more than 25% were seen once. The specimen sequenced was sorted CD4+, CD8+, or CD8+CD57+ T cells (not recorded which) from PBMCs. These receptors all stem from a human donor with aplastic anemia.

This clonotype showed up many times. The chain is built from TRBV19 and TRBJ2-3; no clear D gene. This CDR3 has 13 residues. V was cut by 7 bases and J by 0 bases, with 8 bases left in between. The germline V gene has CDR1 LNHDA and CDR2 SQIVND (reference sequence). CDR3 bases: TGTGCCAGTACAGACACGAGCACAGATACGCAGTATTTT. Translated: CASTDTSTDTQYF.

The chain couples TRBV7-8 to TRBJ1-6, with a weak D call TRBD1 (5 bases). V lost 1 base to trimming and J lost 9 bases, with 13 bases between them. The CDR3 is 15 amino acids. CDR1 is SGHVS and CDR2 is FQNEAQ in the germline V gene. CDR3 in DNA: TGTGCCAGCAGCTTAGAAGCAGGGCATAGTTCACCCCTCCACTTT. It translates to CASSLEAGHSSPLHF.

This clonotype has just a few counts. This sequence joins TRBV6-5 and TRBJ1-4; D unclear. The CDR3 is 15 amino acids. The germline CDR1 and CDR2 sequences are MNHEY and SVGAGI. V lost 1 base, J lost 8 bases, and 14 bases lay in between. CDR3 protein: CASSYFDGLNEKLFF. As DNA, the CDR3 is TGTGCCAGCAGTTACTTTGACGGTTTGAACGAAAAACTGTTTTTT.

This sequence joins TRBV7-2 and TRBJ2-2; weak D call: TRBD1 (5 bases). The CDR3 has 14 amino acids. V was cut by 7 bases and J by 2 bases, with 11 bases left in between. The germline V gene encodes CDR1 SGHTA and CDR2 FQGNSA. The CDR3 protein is CASKPTANTGELFF. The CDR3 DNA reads TGTGCCAGCAAACCGACAGCTAACACCGGGGAGCTGTTTTTT. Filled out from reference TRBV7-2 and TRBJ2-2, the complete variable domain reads GAGVSQSPSNKVTEKGKDVELRCDPISGHTALYWYRQSLGQGLEFLIYFQGNSAPDKSGLPSDRFSAERTGGSVSTLTIQRTQQEDSAVYLCASKPTANTGELFFGEGSRLTVL.

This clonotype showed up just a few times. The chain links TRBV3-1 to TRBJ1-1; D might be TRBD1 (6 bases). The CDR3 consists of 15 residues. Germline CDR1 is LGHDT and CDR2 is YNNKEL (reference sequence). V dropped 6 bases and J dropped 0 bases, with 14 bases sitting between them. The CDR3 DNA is TGTGCCAGCAGACGTACGGGACAACTGAACACTGAAGCTTTCTTT. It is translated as CASRRTGQLNTEAFF.

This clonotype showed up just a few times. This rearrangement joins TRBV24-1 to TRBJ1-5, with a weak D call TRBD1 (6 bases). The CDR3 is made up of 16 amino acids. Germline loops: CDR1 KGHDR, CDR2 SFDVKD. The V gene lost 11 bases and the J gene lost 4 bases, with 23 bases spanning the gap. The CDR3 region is CASSPGSGARNQPQHF. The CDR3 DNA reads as TGTGCCAGCTCACCCGGGTCAGGGGCTAGGAATCAGCCCCAGCATTTT.

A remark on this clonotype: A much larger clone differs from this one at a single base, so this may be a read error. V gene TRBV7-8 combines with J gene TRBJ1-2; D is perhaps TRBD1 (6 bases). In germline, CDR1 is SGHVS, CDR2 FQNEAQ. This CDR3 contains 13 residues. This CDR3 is CAGSRRGFRGYTF. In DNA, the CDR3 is TGTGCCGGCAGCCGTAGGGGGTTCCGGGGCTACACCTTC.

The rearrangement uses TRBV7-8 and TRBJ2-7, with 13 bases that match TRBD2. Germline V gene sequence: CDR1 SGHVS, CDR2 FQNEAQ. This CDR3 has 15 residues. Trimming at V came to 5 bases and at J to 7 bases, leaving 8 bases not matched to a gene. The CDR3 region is CASSPRLAGGREQYF. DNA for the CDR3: TGTGCCAGCAGCCCGCGACTAGCGGGAGGCCGGGAGCAGTACTTC.

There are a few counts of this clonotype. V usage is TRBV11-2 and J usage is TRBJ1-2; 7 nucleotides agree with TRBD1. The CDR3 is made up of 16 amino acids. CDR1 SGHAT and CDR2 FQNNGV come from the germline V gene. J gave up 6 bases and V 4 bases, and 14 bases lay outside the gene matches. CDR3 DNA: TGTGCCAGCAGCTCCCCAAGGGGGCATGGTCAGAATGGCTACACCTTC. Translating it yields CASSSPRGHGQNGYTF.

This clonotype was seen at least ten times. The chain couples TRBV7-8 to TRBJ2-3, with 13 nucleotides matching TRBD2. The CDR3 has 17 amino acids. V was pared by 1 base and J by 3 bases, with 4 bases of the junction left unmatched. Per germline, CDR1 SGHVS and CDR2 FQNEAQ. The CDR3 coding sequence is TGTGCCAGCAGCTTAGTAGGACTAGCGGGAGAGACAGATACGCAGTATTTT. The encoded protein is CASSLVGLAGETDTQYF.